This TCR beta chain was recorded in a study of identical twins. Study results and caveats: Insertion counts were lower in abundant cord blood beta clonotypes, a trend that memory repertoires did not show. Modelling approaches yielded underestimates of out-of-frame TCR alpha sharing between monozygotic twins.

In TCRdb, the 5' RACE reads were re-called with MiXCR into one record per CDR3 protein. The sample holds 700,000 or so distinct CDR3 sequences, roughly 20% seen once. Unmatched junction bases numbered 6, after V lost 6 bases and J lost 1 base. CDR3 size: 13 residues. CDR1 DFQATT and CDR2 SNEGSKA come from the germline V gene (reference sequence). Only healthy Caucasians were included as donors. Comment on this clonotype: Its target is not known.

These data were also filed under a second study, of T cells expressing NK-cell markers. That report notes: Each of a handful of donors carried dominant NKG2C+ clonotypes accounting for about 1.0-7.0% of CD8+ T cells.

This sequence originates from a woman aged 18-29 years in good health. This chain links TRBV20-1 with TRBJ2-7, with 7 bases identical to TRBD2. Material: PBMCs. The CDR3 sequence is CSAYSGGSYEQYF. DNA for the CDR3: TGCAGTGCATATTCCGGGGGGTCCTACGAGCAGTACTTC.